This T cell receptor beta chain stems from a study of chemoradiotherapy in HPV16-positive cancers. The method was immunoSEQ multiplex PCR; TCRdb's version includes in-frame clones alone and lacks a portion of them. The repertoire holds about 34,000 clones, with around 93% as singletons. Sample: blood, taken from a patient who underwent chemoradiotherapy. This sequence originates from a human donor with HPV-associated anogenital cancer.

CDR3 region: CASSLELAGVAGTQYF. The CDR3 coding sequence is TGTGCCAGCAGCTTAGAACTAGCGGGGGTTGCGGGTACGCAGTATTTT. V is TRBV7-2 and J is TRBJ2-3, with 11 positions matching TRBD2. CDR3 length: 16 amino acids. CDR1 and CDR2 from the germline V gene are SGHTA and FQGNSA. With V trimmed by 1 base and J by 8 bases, 8 bases remained unmatched.